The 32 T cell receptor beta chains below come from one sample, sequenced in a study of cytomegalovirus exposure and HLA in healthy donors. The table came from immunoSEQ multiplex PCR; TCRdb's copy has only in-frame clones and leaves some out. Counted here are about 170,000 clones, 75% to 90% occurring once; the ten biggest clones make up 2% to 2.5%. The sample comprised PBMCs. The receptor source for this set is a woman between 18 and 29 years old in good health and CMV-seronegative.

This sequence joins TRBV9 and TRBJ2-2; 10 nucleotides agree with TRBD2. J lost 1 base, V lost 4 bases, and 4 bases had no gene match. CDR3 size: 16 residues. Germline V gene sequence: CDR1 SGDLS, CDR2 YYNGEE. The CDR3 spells CASSPRLAGNTGELFF. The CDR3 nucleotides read TGTGCCAGCAGCCCCCGACTAGCGGGGAACACCGGGGAGCTGTTTTTT.

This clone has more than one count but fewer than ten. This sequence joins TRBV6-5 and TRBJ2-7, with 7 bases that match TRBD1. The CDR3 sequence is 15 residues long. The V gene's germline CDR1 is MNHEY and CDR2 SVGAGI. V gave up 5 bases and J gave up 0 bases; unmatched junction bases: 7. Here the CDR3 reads CASSAGWDSSYEQYF. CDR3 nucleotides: TGTGCCAGCAGTGCAGGGTGGGACAGCTCCTACGAGCAGTACTTC.

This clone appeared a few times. The DNA of the CDR3 is TGCGCCAGCAGCCAAGGACTAGGGATGAACACCGGGGAGCTGTTTTTT. Protein: CASSQGLGMNTGELFF. The chain is built from TRBV4-1 and TRBJ2-2; tentatively, D is TRBD2 (6 bases). Germline-derived CDR1 and CDR2 are MGHRA and YSYEKL. The CDR3 length is 16 residues. Trimming cost V 1 base and J 1 base, with 10 bases left between them.

This CDR3 reads CAWSVFGGYNEKLFF. The CDR3 DNA reads as TGTGCCTGGAGTGTCTTCGGGGGTTATAATGAAAAACTGTTTTTT. This rearrangement joins TRBV30 to TRBJ1-4, with a possible D match to TRBD1 (5 bases). V was clipped by 0 bases and J by 4 bases, with 12 bases between them. The CDR3 is made up of 15 amino acids. Germline CDR1 is GTSNPN and CDR2 is SVGIG (reference sequence).

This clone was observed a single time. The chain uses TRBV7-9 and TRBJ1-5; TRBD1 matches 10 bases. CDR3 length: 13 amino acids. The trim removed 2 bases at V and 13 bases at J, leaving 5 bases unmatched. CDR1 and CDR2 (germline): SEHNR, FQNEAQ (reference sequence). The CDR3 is CASSLKDRGAQHF. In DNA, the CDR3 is TGTGCCAGCAGCTTAAAGGACAGGGGGGCTCAGCATTTT. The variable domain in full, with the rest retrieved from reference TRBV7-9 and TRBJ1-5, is DTGVSQNPRHKITKRGQNVTFRCDPISEHNRLYWYRQTLGQGPEFLTYFQNEAQLEKSRLLSDRFSAERPKGSFSTLEIQRTEQGDSAMYLCASSLKDRGAQHFGDGTRLSIL.

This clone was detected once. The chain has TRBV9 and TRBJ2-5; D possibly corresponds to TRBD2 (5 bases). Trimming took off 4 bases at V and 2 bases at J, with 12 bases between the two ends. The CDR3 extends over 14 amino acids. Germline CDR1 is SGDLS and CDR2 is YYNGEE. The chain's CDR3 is CASSSRPGQETQYF. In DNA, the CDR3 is TGTGCCAGCAGCTCTCGGCCGGGGCAAGAGACCCAGTACTTC.

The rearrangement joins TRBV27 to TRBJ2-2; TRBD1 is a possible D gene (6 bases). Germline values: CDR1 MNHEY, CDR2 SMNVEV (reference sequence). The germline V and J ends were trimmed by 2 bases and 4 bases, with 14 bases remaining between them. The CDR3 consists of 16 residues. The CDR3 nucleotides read TGTGCCAGCAGTTTAGCGGACAGTAAGTCCACCGGGGAGCTGTTTTTT. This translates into CASSLADSKSTGELFF.

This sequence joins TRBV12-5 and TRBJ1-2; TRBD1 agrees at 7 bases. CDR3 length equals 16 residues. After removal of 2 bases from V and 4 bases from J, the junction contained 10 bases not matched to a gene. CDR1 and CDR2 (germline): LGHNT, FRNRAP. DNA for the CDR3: TGTGCTAGTGGTTTGCACCCGGGACAGCTATTCTATGGCTACACCTTC. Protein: CASGLHPGQLFYGYTF.

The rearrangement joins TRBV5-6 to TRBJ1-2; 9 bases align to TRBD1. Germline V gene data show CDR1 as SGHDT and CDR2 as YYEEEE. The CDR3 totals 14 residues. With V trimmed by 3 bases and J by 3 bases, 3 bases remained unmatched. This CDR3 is CASSSGQGYYGYTF. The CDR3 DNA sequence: TGTGCCAGCAGCTCTGGACAGGGGTACTATGGCTACACCTTC.

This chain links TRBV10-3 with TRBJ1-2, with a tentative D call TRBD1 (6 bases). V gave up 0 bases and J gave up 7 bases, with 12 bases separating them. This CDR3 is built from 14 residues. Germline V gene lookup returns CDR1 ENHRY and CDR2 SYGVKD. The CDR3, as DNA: TGTGCCATCAGTGAGTCCGACAGGTTTGGTGGCTACACCTTC. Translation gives CAISESDRFGGYTF.

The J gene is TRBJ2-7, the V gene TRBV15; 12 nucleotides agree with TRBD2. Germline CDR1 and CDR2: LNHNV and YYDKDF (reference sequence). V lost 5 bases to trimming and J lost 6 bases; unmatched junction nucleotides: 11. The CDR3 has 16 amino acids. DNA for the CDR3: TGTGCCACCAGCTCAGGACTAGCGGGATTTGGCCGCGAGCAGTACTTC. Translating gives CATSSGLAGFGREQYF.

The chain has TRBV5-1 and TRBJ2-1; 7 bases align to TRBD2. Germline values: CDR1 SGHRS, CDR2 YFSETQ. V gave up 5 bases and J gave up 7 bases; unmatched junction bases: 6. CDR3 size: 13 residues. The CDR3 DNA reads TGCGCCAGCAGTTTTAGCGGGTCGAATGAGCAGTTCTTC. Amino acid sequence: CASSFSGSNEQFF. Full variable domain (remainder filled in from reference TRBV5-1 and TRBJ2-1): KAGVTQTPRYLIKTRGQQVTLSCSPISGHRSVSWYQQTPGQGLQFLFEYFSETQRNKGNFPGRFSGRQFSNSRSEMNVSTLELGDSALYLCASSFSGSNEQFFGPGTRLTVL.

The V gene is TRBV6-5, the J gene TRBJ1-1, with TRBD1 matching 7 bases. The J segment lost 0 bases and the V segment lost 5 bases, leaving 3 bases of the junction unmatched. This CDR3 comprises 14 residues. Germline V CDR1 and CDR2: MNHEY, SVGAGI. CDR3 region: CASSKGGLNTEAFF. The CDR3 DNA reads TGTGCCAGCAGTAAAGGGGGCCTGAACACTGAAGCTTTCTTT.

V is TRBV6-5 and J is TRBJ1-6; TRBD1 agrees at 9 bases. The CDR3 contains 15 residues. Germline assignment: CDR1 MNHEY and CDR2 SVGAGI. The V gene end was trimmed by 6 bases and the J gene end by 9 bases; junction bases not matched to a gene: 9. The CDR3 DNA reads TGTGCCAGCAGACCTCCGGGACAGGGCGGTTCACCCCTCCACTTT. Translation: CASRPPGQGGSPLHF.

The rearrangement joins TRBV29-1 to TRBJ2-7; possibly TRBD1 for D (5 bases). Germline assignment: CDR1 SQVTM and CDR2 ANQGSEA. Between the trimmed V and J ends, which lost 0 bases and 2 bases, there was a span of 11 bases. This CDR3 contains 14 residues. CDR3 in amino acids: CSVEEDTEPYEQYF. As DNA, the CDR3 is TGCAGCGTTGAAGAGGACACTGAACCCTACGAGCAGTACTTC.

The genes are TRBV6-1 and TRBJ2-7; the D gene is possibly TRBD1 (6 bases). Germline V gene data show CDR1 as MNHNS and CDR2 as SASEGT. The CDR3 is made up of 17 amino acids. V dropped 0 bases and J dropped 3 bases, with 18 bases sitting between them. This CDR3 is CASSEAWGQGGIYEQYF. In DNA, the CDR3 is TGTGCCAGCAGTGAAGCGTGGGGACAAGGTGGAATCTACGAGCAGTACTTC.

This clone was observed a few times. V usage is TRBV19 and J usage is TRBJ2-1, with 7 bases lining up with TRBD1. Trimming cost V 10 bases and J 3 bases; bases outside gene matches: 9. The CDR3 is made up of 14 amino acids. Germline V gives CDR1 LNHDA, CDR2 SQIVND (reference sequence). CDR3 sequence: CATLRGQDYNEQFF. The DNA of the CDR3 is TGTGCCACCCTAAGGGGGCAGGACTACAATGAGCAGTTCTTC.

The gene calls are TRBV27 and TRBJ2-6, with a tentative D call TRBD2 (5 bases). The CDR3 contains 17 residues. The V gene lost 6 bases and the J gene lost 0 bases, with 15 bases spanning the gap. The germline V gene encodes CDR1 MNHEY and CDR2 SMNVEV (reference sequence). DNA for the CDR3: TGTGCCAGCAGGGTTACGTCCCTAGCCTCTGGGGCCAACGTCCTGACTTTC. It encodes CASRVTSLASGANVLTF.

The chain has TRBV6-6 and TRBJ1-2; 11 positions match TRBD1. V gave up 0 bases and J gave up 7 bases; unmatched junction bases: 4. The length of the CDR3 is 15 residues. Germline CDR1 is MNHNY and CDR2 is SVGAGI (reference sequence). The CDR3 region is CASSYSGQGGGGYTF. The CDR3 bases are TGTGCCAGCAGTTACTCGGGACAGGGGGGCGGTGGCTACACCTTC.

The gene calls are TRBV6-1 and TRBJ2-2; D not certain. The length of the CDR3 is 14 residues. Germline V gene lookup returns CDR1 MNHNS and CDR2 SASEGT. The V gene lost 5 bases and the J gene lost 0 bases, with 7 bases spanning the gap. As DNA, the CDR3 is TGTGCCAGCAGTATGCAGGCGAACACCGGGGAGCTGTTTTTT. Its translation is CASSMQANTGELFF.

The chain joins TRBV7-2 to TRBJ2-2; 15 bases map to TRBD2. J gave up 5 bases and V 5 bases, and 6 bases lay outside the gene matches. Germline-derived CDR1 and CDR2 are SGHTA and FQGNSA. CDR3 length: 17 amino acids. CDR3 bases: TGTGCCAGCAGCCGGACTAGCGGGAGGGCCATGACCGGGGAGCTGTTTTTT. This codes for CASSRTSGRAMTGELFF. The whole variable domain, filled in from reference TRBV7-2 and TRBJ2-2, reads GAGVSQSPSNKVTEKGKDVELRCDPISGHTALYWYRQSLGQGLEFLIYFQGNSAPDKSGLPSDRFSAERTGGSVSTLTIQRTQQEDSAVYLCASSRTSGRAMTGELFFGEGSRLTVL.

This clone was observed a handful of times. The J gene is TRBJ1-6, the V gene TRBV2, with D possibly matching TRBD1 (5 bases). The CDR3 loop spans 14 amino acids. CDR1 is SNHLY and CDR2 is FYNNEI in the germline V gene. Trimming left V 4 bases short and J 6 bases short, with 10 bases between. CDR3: CASSGGTANSPLHF. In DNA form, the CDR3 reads TGTGCCAGCAGTGGCGGGACGGCTAATTCACCCCTCCACTTT. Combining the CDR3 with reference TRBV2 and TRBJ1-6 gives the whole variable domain EPEVTQTPSHQVTQMGQEVILRCVPISNHLYFYWYRQILGQKVEFLVSFYNNEISEKSEIFDDQFSVERPDGSNFTLKIRSTKLEDSAMYFCASSGGTANSPLHFGNGTRLTVT.

The CDR3 spells CASSVRGGDTEAFF. CDR3 in DNA: TGTGCCAGCAGTGTTAGGGGCGGAGACACTGAAGCTTTCTTT. This sequence joins TRBV2 and TRBJ1-1, with D possibly matching TRBD1 (5 bases). The CDR3 contains 14 residues. Trimming left V 4 bases short and J 3 bases short, with 12 bases between. The V gene's germline CDR1 is SNHLY and CDR2 FYNNEI.

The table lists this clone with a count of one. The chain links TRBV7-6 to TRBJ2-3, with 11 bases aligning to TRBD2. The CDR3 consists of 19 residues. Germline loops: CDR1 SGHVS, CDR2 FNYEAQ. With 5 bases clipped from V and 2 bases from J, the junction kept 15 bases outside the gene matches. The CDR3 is CASSPWPSGGYAPTDTQYF. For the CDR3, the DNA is TGTGCCAGCAGCCCCTGGCCTAGCGGGGGGTACGCACCCACAGATACGCAGTATTTT.

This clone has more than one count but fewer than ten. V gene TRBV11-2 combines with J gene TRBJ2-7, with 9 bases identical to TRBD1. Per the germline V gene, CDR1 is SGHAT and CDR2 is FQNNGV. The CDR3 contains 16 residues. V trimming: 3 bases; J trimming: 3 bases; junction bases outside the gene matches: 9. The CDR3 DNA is TGTGCCAGCAGCTTCTCAGAACAGGGGGCTTTCTACGAGCAGTACTTC. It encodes CASSFSEQGAFYEQYF.

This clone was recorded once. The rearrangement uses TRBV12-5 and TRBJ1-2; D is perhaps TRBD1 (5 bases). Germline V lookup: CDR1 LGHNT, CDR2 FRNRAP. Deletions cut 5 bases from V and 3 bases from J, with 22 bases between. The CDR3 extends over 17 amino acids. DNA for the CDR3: TGTGCTAGTGGTACCTCGGGGGAGGCACGGGCATACTATGGCTACACCTTC. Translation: CASGTSGEARAYYGYTF.

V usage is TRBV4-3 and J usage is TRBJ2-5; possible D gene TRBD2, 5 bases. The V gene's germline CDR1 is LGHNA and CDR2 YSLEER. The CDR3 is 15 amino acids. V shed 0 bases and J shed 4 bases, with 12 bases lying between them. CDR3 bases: TGCGCCAGCAGCCAAGATTTAAGAGCGGTAGAGACCCAGTACTTC. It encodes CASSQDLRAVETQYF.

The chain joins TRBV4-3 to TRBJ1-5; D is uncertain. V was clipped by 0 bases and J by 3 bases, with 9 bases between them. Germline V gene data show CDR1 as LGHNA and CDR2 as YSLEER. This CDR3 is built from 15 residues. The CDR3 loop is CASSQDLGINQPQHF. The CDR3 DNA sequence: TGCGCCAGCAGCCAAGATCTAGGCATCAATCAGCCCCAGCATTTT.

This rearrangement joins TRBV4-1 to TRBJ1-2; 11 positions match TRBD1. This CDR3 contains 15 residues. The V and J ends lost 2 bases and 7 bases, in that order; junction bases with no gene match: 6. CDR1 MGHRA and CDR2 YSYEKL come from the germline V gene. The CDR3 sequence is CASSQPGQGAGGYTF. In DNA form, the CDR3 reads TGCGCCAGCAGCCAACCCGGACAGGGGGCGGGTGGCTACACCTTC.

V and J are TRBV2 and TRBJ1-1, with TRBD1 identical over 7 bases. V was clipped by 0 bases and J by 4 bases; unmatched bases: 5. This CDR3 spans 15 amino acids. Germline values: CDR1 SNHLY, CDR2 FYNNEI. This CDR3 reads CASSEARQGTTEAFF. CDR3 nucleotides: TGTGCCAGCAGTGAAGCCAGACAGGGAACCACTGAAGCTTTCTTT.

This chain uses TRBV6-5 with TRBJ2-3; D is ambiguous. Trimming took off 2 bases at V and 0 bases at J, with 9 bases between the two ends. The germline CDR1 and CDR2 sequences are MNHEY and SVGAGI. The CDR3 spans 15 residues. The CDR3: CASSYDSTSTDTQYF. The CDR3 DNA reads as TGTGCCAGCAGTTACGACTCCACAAGCACAGATACGCAGTATTTT.

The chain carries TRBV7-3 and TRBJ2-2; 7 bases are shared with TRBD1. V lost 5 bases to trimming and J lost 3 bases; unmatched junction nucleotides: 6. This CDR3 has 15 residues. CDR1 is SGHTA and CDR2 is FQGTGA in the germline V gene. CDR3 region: CASSREQGYTGELFF. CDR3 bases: TGTGCCAGCAGCCGAGAACAGGGGTACACCGGGGAGCTGTTTTTT.